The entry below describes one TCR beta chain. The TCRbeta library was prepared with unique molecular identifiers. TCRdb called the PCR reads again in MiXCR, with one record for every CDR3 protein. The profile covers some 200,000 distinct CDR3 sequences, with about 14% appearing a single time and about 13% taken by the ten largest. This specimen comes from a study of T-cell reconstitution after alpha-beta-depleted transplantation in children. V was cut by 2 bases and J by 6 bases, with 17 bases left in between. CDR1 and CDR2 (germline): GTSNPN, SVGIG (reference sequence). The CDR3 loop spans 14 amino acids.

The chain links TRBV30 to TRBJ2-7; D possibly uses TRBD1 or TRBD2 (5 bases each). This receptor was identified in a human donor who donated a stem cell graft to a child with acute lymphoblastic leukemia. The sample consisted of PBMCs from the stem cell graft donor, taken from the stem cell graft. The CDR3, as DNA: TGTGCCTGGAGTCCGAGGGACCCTCGAGGCGAGCAGTACTTC. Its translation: CAWSPRDPRGEQYF.